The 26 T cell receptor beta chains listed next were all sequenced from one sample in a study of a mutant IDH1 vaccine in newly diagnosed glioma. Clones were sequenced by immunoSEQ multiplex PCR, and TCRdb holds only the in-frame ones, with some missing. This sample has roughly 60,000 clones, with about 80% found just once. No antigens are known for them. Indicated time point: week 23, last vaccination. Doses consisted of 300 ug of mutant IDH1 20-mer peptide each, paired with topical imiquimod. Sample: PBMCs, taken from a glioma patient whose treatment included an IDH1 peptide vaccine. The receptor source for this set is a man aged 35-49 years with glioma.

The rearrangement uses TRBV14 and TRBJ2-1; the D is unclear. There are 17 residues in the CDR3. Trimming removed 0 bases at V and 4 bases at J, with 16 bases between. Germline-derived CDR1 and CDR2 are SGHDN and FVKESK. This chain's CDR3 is CASSQDRAFLGYNEQFF. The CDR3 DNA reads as TGTGCCAGCAGCCAAGATCGGGCCTTCTTGGGATACAATGAGCAGTTCTTC.

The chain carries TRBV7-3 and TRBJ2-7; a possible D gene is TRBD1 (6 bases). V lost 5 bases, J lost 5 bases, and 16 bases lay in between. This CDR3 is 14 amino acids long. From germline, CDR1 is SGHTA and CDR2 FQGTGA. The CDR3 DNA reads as TGTGCCAGCAGCCCGGCCAGGGGTGGGGACGAGCAGTACTTC. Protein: CASSPARGGDEQYF.

For the CDR3, the DNA is TGTGCCAGTAGTATAGGCGTGCTGGAGCACAATGAGCAGTTCTTC. Protein sequence: CASSIGVLEHNEQFF. This chain uses TRBV19 with TRBJ2-1; D is unclear. V was clipped by 1 base and J by 5 bases, with 12 bases between them. Germline CDR1 is LNHDA and CDR2 is SQIVND (reference sequence). The CDR3 is made up of 15 amino acids.

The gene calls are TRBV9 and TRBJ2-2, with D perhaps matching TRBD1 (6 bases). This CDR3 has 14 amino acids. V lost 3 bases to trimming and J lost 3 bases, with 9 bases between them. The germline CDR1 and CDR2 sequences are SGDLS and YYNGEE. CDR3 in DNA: TGTGCCAGCAGCGACCGACAGGACACCGGGGAGCTGTTTTTT. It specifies CASSDRQDTGELFF.

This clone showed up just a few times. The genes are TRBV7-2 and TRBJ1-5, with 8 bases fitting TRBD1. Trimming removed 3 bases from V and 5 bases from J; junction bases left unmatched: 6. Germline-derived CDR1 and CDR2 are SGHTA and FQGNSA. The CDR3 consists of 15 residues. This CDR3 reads CASSLTGERDQPQHF. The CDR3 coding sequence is TGTGCCAGCAGCTTGACAGGGGAAAGGGATCAGCCCCAGCATTTT.

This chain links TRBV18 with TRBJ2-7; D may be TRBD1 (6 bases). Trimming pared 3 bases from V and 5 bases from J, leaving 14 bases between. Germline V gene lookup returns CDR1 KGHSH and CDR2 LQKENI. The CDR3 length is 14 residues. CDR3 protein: CASSPSLQGHEQYF. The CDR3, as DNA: TGTGCCAGCTCACCTTCCCTACAGGGCCACGAGCAGTACTTC. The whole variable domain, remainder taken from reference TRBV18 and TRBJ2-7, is NAGVMQNPRHLVRRRGQEARLRCSPMKGHSHVYWYRQLPEEGLKFMVYLQKENIIDESGMPKERFSAEFPKEGPSILRIQQVVRGDSAAYFCASSPSLQGHEQYFGPGTRLTVT.

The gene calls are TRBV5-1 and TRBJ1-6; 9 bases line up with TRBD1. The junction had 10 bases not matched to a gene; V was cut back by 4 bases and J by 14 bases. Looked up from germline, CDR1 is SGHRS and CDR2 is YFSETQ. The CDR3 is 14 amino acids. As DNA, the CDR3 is TGCGCCAGCAGCGTACGGACAGGGGAAGGAACCCTCCACTTT. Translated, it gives CASSVRTGEGTLHF.

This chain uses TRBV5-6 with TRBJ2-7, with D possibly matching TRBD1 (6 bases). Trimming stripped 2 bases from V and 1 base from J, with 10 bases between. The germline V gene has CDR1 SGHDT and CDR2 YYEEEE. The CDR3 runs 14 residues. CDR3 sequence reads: CASSFPGESYEQYF. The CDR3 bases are TGTGCCAGCAGCTTTCCAGGGGAGTCCTACGAGCAGTACTTC.

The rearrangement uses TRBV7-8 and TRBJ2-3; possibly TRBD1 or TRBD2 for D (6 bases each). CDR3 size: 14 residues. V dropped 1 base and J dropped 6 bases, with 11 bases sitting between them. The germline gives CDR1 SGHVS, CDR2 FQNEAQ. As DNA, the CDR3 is TGTGCCAGCAGCTTAGGGGGGGCCGTGGATACGCAGTATTTT. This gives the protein CASSLGGAVDTQYF.

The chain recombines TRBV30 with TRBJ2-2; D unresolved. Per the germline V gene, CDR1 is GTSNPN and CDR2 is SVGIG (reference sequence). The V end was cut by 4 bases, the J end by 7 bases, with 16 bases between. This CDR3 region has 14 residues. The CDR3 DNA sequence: TGTGCCTGGAATTTAGGGTCAATGAGCGGGGAGCTGTTTTTT. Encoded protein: CAWNLGSMSGELFF.

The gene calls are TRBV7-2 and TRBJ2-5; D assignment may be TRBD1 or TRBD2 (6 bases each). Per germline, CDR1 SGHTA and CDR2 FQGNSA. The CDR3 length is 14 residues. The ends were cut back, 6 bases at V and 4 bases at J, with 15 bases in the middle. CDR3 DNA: TGTGCCAGCAGAAGGGGGGCCGGACGAGAGACCCAGTACTTC. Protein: CASRRGAGRETQYF. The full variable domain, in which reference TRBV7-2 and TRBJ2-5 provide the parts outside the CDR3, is GAGVSQSPSNKVTEKGKDVELRCDPISGHTALYWYRQSLGQGLEFLIYFQGNSAPDKSGLPSDRFSAERTGGSVSTLTIQRTQQEDSAVYLCASRRGAGRETQYFGPGTRLLVL.

The CDR3 spells CASSEATTGVGIQYF. The DNA of the CDR3 is TGTGCCAGCAGTGAAGCTACAACAGGGGTCGGCATTCAGTACTTC. V gene TRBV6-1 combines with J gene TRBJ2-4, with TRBD1 matching over 7 bases. The CDR3 loop spans 15 amino acids. The trim removed 0 bases at V and 9 bases at J, leaving 8 bases unmatched. Germline-derived CDR1 and CDR2 are MNHNS and SASEGT.

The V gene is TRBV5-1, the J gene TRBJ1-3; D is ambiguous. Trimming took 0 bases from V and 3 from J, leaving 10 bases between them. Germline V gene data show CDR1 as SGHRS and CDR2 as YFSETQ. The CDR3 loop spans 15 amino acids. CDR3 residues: CASSLDPALGNTIYF. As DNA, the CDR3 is TGCGCCAGCAGCTTGGACCCAGCACTTGGAAACACCATATATTTT.

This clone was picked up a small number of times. CDR3 sequence: CAWSTSAGTEAFF. DNA for the CDR3: TGTGCCTGGAGTACTTCCGCCGGCACTGAAGCTTTCTTT. V usage is TRBV30 and J usage is TRBJ1-1; no clear D gene. The V gene's germline CDR1 is GTSNPN and CDR2 SVGIG (reference sequence). This CDR3 is built from 13 residues. Between the trimmed V and J ends, which lost 2 bases and 4 bases, there was a span of 11 bases.

Here the CDR3 DNA reads TGTGCCAGCTCAGGGTCCAGCTCGTATAATTCACCCCTCCACTTT. Encoded protein: CASSGSSSYNSPLHF. This chain uses TRBV18 with TRBJ1-6; D call uncertain. V was pared by 5 bases and J by 4 bases, with 12 bases between. Per germline, CDR1 KGHSH and CDR2 LQKENI. The CDR3 is made up of 15 amino acids. Using reference TRBV18 and TRBJ1-6 for the parts outside the CDR3, the full variable domain is NAGVMQNPRHLVRRRGQEARLRCSPMKGHSHVYWYRQLPEEGLKFMVYLQKENIIDESGMPKERFSAEFPKEGPSILRIQQVVRGDSAAYFCASSGSSSYNSPLHFGNGTRLTVT.

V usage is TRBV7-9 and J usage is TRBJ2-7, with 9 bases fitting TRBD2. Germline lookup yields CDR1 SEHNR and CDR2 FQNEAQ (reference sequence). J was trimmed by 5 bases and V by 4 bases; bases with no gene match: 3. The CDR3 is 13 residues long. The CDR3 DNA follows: TGTGCCAGCAGCTCCCGCGGGGGGGACGAGCAGTACTTC. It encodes CASSSRGGDEQYF. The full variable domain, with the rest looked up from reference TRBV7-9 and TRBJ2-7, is DTGVSQNPRHKITKRGQNVTFRCDPISEHNRLYWYRQTLGQGPEFLTYFQNEAQLEKSRLLSDRFSAERPKGSFSTLEIQRTEQGDSAMYLCASSSRGGDEQYFGPGTRLTVT.

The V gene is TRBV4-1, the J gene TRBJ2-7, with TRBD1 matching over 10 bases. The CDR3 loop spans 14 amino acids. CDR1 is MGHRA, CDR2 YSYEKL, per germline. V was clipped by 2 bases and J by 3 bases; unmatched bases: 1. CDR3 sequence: CASSQRTGGYEQYF. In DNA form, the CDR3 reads TGCGCCAGCAGCCAACGGACAGGGGGCTACGAGCAGTACTTC.

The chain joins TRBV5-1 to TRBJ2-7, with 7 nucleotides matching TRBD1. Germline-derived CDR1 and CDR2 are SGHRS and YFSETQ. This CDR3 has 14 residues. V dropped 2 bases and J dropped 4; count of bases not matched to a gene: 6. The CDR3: CASSFQGVPYEQYF. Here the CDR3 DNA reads TGCGCCAGCAGCTTTCAGGGGGTCCCATACGAGCAGTACTTC.

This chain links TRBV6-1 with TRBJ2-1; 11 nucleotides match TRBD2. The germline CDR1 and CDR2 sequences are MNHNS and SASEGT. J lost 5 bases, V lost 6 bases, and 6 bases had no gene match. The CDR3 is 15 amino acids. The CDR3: CASSGTSGGNNEQFF. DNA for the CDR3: TGTGCCAGCAGCGGTACTAGCGGGGGAAACAATGAGCAGTTCTTC.

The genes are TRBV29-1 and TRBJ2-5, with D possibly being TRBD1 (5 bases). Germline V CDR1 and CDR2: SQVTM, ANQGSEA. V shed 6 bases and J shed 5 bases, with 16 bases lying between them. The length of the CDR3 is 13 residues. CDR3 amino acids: CSVDPKGIETQYF. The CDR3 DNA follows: TGCAGCGTCGACCCGAAGGGGATCGAGACCCAGTACTTC.

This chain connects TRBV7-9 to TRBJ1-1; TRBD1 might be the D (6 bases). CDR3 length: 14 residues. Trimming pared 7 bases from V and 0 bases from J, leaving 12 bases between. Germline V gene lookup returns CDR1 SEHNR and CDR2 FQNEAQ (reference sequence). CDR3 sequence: CASTQGLMNTEAFF. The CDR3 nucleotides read TGTGCCAGCACCCAGGGGCTTATGAACACTGAAGCTTTCTTT.

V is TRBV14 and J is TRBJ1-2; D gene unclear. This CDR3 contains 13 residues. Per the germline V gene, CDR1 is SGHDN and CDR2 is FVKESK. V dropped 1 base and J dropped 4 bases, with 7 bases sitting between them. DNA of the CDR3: TGTGCCAGCAGCCAAGTCCACCCCTATGGCTACACCTTC. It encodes CASSQVHPYGYTF. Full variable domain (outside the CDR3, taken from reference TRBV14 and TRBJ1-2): EAGVTQFPSHSVIEKGQTVTLRCDPISGHDNLYWYRRVMGKEIKFLLHFVKESKQDESGMPNNRFLAERTGGTYSTLKVQPAELEDSGVYFCASSQVHPYGYTFGSGTRLTVV.

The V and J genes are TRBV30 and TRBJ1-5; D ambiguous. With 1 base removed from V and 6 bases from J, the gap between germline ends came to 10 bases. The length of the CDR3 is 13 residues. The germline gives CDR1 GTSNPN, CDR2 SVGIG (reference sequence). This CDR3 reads CAWSATHRQPQHF. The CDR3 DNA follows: TGTGCCTGGAGTGCGACTCATCGTCAGCCCCAGCATTTT.

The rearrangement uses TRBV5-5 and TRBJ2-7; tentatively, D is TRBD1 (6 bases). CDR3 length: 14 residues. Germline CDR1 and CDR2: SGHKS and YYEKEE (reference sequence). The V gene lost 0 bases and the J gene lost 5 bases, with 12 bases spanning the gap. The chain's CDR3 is CASSLGAGAHEQYF. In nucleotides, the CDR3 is TGTGCCAGCAGCTTGGGAGCAGGGGCCCACGAGCAGTACTTC.

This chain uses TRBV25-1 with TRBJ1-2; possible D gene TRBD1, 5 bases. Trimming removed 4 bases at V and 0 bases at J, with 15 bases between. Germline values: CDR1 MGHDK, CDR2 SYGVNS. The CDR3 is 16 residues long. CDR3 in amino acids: CASSAWRQGANYGYTF. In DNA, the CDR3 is TGTGCCAGCAGTGCCTGGCGGCAGGGAGCTAACTATGGCTACACCTTC.

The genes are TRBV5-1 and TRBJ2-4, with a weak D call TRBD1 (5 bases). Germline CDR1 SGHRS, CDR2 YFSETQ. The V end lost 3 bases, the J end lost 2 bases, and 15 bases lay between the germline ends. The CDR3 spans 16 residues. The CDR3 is CASSSDRHSSKNIQYF. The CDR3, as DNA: TGCGCCAGCAGCTCCGACAGACATTCGTCCAAAAACATTCAGTACTTC.